The T cell receptor beta chain described here comes from a study of blood T cell repertoires in COVID-19. Seattle patient enrollment occurred during active infection, with longitudinal follow-up thereafter. The germline V gene encodes CDR1 SGHRS and CDR2 YFSETQ. V lost 3 bases and J lost 8, with 11 bases in between. The CDR3 consists of 13 residues. Clones were sequenced by immunoSEQ multiplex PCR, and TCRdb holds only the in-frame ones, with some missing. This sample yields fewer than 300,000 clones, of which 65% to 85% are seen a single time; about 1.6% belongs to the top ten. This chain joins TRBV5-1 and TRBJ2-2; D is possibly TRBD2 (6 bases). This TCR was sampled from a human donor with COVID-19, enrolled during active disease. The donor label of this sample is uncertain. Sequencing input: peripheral blood. The CDR3 DNA sequence: TGCGCCAGCAGCTCGGGAGCGAGGGGGGAGCTGTTTTTT. Translated, it gives CASSSGARGELFF. The variable domain in full, with the rest retrieved from reference TRBV5-1 and TRBJ2-2, is KAGVTQTPRYLIKTRGQQVTLSCSPISGHRSVSWYQQTPGQGLQFLFEYFSETQRNKGNFPGRFSGRQFSNSRSEMNVSTLELGDSALYLCASSSGARGELFFGEGSRLTVL.